This record looks at one T cell receptor (beta chain) sequence and its context. This clonotype was seen a few times. It lacks a known antigen. No base-level quality is on record; no much larger clone is a single base apart. This specimen belongs to a study of identical twins (dated by TCRdb to about 2016). Concerning the study at large: To test whether fetal clonotypes persist, the study used deep sequencing on TCR alpha and beta repertoires from monozygotic twins, unrelated adults of various ages, and cord blood. Replicate twin experiments were performed at different times using different library preparation protocols to rule out contamination.

The germline V gene gives CDR1 as KGHSH and CDR2 as LQKENI. V sheds 6 bases and J sheds 3 bases, leaving 17 bases between their ends. Including the terminal cysteine and phenylalanine, the CDR3 comprises 15 residues. Only CDR3 DNA is held: 45 bases, read in frame from base 1. The library relied on 5' RACE. The listed sequencing device is Illumina HiSeq 2000. A universal primer binding site was introduced by template switching, and a unique molecular identifier was present in the final cDNA, enabling accurate counting of TCR cDNA molecules. Specific primers in the conserved constant-segment region were used to synthesize first-strand cDNA for TCR alpha and beta chains. To control for contamination, every cDNA library carried two barcodes: a SMART-Mk sample barcode plus Illumina barcodes. TruSeq adapter sequences and Illumina sample barcodes were added in two successive PCR steps. TCR alpha and beta cDNA libraries were sequenced on the Illumina HiSeq platform with custom primers. The original pipeline was this. Raw reads were processed with MiGEC to extract unique molecular identifiers, and MiXCR was used to determine CDR3 positions. For each individual, recombination models were inferred using an EM algorithm with the repgenHMM and IGoR tools. The tcR package in R was used for shared clonotype analysis, with sharing normalized by the product of cloneset sizes. Out-of-frame nonproductive sequences were analyzed to study raw recombination free of thymic and clonal selection effects. TCRdb reanalyzed the raw reads on its own, using fastp at Q25 for trimming and MiXCR for clone calling, and kept in-frame beta chains. Every CDR3 protein is listed once, alongside the most common genes and DNA of its rows. TCRdb's processing, not the authors', yielded these V and J calls. The sample data list about 900,000 distinct CDR3 sequences, and about 12% of these were observed just once. Together, the top ten hold around 1.5% of the sample.

The paper as a whole reports these results and caveats: The excess sharing between twins in beta out-of-frame sequences was weaker because fewer shared sequences reduced the signal-to-noise ratio. Compared with coincidental sharing between unrelated individuals, an excess of low generation-probability sequences was observed among out-of-frame TCR alpha sequences shared between twins. Zero-insertion analyses could be partly confounded by invariant T cells such as MAIT and iNKT, although diverse VJ usage argued against such confounding for most clonotypes. Abundant cord blood beta clonotypes had fewer insertions, young adult naive repertoires showed a similar but weaker trend, and memory repertoires showed no such trend. Conclusions relied on cross-sectional statistical analysis, since the same donors could not be followed over many years. In monozygotic twins, out-of-frame TCR alpha sharing was systematically underestimated by recombination models, although the models agreed with sharing between unrelated individuals.

Every donor was a healthy Caucasian. Three pairs of female monozygotic twins, all aged roughly 18 to 30 years, were included in the twin cohort. The RNA used for TCR libraries was isolated from peripheral blood mononuclear cells. The same sample was also studied in work on yellow fever vaccine responses in identical twins. The second source states: According to the authors, the vaccine-induced T cell response in identical twins seemed to be partly convergent and partly specific to each individual. The study precisely tracked vaccine-responding T cell clones in identical twins.

The sequence came from a woman aged 18-29 years in good health. Sequenced material: PBMCs. Rearrangement joined TRBV18 to TRBJ2-5; a tentative D call is TRBD2 (5 bases match). The CDR3 sequence is CASSLSEGAEETQYF. The DNA sequence is given as TGTGCCAGCTCTCTCTCCGAGGGAGCGGAAGAGACCCAGTACTTC.